This TCR beta chain was identified during a study of blood T cell repertoires in COVID-19. Study-wide background: COVID-19 samples, acute and convalescent, were from the United States, Italy and Spain. PBMCs, B-cell-depleted T cells, or T cells provided the cDNA or gDNA that made up the material.

This CDR3 contains 15 residues. Germline-derived CDR1 and CDR2 are MNHEY and SVGAGI. V dropped 7 bases and J dropped 1; count of bases not matched to a gene: 8. Per the authors' pipeline: It was from reference gene primer amplification that nucleated cell counts were estimated. Sequencing was performed with immunoSEQ multiplex PCR; in TCRdb, only in-frame clones are kept and a portion is missing. That table is the source of V, J and clone size, and D and trimming were worked out from the DNA. The profile covers some 210,000 clones, with roughly 86% appearing a single time and roughly 5% taken by the ten largest.

The specimen sequenced was peripheral blood. V is TRBV6-5 and J is TRBJ1-1, with 8 nucleotides matching TRBD1. This clonotype was obtained from a woman in her seventies with active or convalescent COVID-19. This chain's CDR3 is CASKSLGQENTEAFF. CDR3 sequence (DNA): TGTGCCAGCAAGTCCCTGGGACAGGAGAACACTGAAGCTTTCTTT.